The clone carrying this TCR beta chain was counted a few times. This entry comes from a study of OX40 agonist ivuxolimab in advanced cancers. Looking at the study overall: With a range of roughly 20 to 80, age averaged 60 years, and around 80% were male.

Using immunoSEQ multiplex PCR, the repertoire was profiled, and TCRdb retains in-frame clones only, with some absent. Of about 68,000 clones in the sample, around nine tenths were seen once. With V trimmed by 1 base and J by 6 bases, 11 bases remained unmatched. Germline assignment: CDR1 MGHRA and CDR2 YSYEKL. The CDR3 extends over 16 amino acids. This chain uses TRBV4-1 with TRBJ1-1, with 7 bases that match TRBD1. Material: CD4+ or CD8+ T cells sorted from blood, obtained in a trial of the OX40 agonist ivuxolimab. The sequence came from an adult with an advanced solid tumor such as melanoma, head and neck, liver or kidney cancer. The CDR3 coding sequence is TGCGCCAGCAGCCAAGGACAGGGTTATAGGACTGCTGAAGCTTTCTTT. It yields the protein CASSQGQGYRTAEAFF.